A single sample is the source of the 20 T cell receptor beta chains below, sequenced in a study of siplizumab effects on memory and regulatory T cells (dated by TCRdb to the late 2010s). Preparation of the library involved the immunoSEQ multiplex PCR assay. This is the immuneACCESS table as TCRdb keeps it, with only in-frame sequences that have V and J called. A part of the clones is gone; compared with another copy, unresolved V genes explain less than half, and the rest is unexplained. In this sample the table shows approximately 120,000 clones, under 95% of which occur a single time. Approximately 0.73% of the sample is held by the ten biggest clonotypes. Sequencing was performed on Tregs sorted from blood. The receptor set was obtained from a human donor in good health.

The V gene is TRBV10-2, the J gene TRBJ2-7, with 7 bases lining up with TRBD1. J lost 6 bases, V lost 8 bases, and 4 bases had no gene match. Germline V gene data show CDR1 as WSHSY and CDR2 as SAAADI. This CDR3 region has 11 residues. The CDR3 DNA sequence: TGCGCCAGCGGCACAGGGGTCGAGCAGTACTTC. Its protein is CASGTGVEQYF.

This clone showed up just a few times. V and J are TRBV7-9 and TRBJ2-6, with no clear D. Germline CDR1 is SEHNR and CDR2 is FQNEAQ (reference sequence). Deletions cut 2 bases from V and 3 bases from J, with 5 bases between. The CDR3 contains 14 residues. CDR3 residues: CASSLSSGANVLTF. In nucleotides, the CDR3 is TGTGCCAGCAGCTTATCAAGTGGGGCCAACGTCCTGACTTTC.

V and J are TRBV5-3 and TRBJ2-5, with TRBD1 as a possible D gene (6 bases). TRBV5-3 is an open reading frame, and its role is uncertain. V was cut by 3 bases and J by 2 bases, with 14 bases left in between. The CDR3 is 15 residues long. The CDR3 sequence is CARSWDTPKQETQYF. The CDR3, as DNA: TGTGCCAGAAGCTGGGACACTCCCAAGCAAGAGACCCAGTACTTC.

The chain uses TRBV6-6 and TRBJ2-5, with D possibly being TRBD1 or TRBD2 (6 bases each). The germline CDR1 and CDR2 sequences are MNHNY and SVGAGI (reference sequence). This CDR3 region has 14 residues. The germline V and J ends were trimmed by 6 bases and 7 bases, with 18 bases remaining between them. The CDR3 bases are TGTGCCAGCAGCCCTCCAGGAGGGGGAGGGACCCAGTACTTC. Amino acids: CASSPPGGGGTQYF.

This chain links TRBV6-5 with TRBJ1-6; D remains ambiguous. Trimming pared 5 bases from V and 14 bases from J, leaving 13 bases between. The CDR3 is 12 residues long. Germline loops: CDR1 MNHEY, CDR2 SVGAGI. The CDR3 loop reads CASSEDRVALHF. Here the CDR3 DNA reads TGTGCCAGCAGTGAAGACCGGGTGGCCCTCCACTTT.

The genes are TRBV11-3 and TRBJ2-2; no definite D call. Germline values: CDR1 SGHNT, CDR2 YENEEA. This CDR3 has 16 residues. V was pared by 1 base and J by 2 bases, with 11 bases between. The chain's CDR3 is CASSLAAQFNTGELFF. The CDR3 region has the DNA TGTGCCAGCAGCTTAGCGGCACAGTTCAACACCGGGGAGCTGTTTTTT. Based on the CDR3 plus reference TRBV11-3 and TRBJ2-2, the full variable domain is EAGVVQSPRYKIIEKKQPVAFWCNPISGHNTLYWYLQNLGQGPELLIRYENEEAVDDSQLPKDRFSAERLKGVDSTLKIQPAELGDSAVYLCASSLAAQFNTGELFFGEGSRLTVL.

CDR3 loop: CASSAHTNTEAFF. The CDR3 DNA is TGTGCCAGCAGCGCGCATACGAACACTGAAGCTTTCTTT. V is TRBV9 and J is TRBJ1-1; D is uncertain. CDR1 SGDLS and CDR2 YYNGEE come from the germline V gene. Trimming stripped 3 bases from V and 1 base from J, with 7 bases between. The CDR3 loop spans 13 amino acids. The full variable domain, completed using reference TRBV9 and TRBJ1-1, is DSGVTQTPKHLITATGQRVTLRCSPRSGDLSVYWYQQSLDQGLQFLIQYYNGEERAKGNILERFSAQQFPDLHSELNLSSLELGDSALYFCASSAHTNTEAFFGQGTRLTVV.

The chain combines TRBV7-9 with TRBJ2-7; D remains ambiguous. This CDR3 spans 13 amino acids. Germline V gene data show CDR1 as SEHNR and CDR2 as FQNEAQ (reference sequence). V was trimmed by 4 bases and J by 7 bases, leaving 14 bases between them. CDR3 nucleotide sequence: TGTGCCAGCAGCTCGGACGGCTGGGTTGAGCAGTACTTC. Translating it yields CASSSDGWVEQYF.

This clone was recorded once. This chain connects TRBV12-5 to TRBJ1-1; 9 positions match TRBD1. After removal of 1 base from V and 1 base from J, the junction contained 4 bases not matched to a gene. Germline V gene data show CDR1 as LGHNT and CDR2 as FRNRAP. The CDR3 runs to 16 residues. The CDR3 bases are TGTGCTAGTGGTTTGGGGACAGGGGAAGAGAACACTGAAGCTTTCTTT. It codes for CASGLGTGEENTEAFF.

The gene calls are TRBV29-1 and TRBJ1-2; no definite D call. In germline, CDR1 is SQVTM, CDR2 ANQGSEA. This CDR3 has 17 residues. V gave up 3 bases and J gave up 4 bases, with 24 bases separating them. CDR3 DNA sequence: TGCAGCGTTGATACACCGAGTCGGGTATCGAATCGCTATGGCTACACCTTC. This translates into CSVDTPSRVSNRYGYTF.

The chain combines TRBV11-2 with TRBJ2-6; 7 nucleotides match TRBD1. V lost 5 bases to trimming and J lost 3 bases; unmatched junction nucleotides: 10. CDR1 and CDR2 from the germline V gene are SGHAT and FQNNGV. This CDR3 comprises 17 residues. In DNA, the CDR3 is TGTGCCAGCAGCCTATTACAGGGGAGCTTTGGGGCCAACGTCCTGACTTTC. This encodes CASSLLQGSFGANVLTF.

The chain joins TRBV2 to TRBJ2-3, with TRBD2 matching over 7 bases. Trimming cost V 2 bases and J 6 bases; bases outside gene matches: 11. CDR3 size: 16 residues. CDR1 SNHLY and CDR2 FYNNEI come from the germline V gene. The CDR3 nucleotides are TGTGCCAGCAGTGAACTAGGCGGGAGATCCGCCGATACGCAGTATTTT. Its protein product is CASSELGGRSADTQYF.

The V call is TRBV5-4, the J call TRBJ2-3, with 8 bases aligning to TRBD2. J lost 0 bases, V lost 3 bases, and 3 bases had no gene match. Germline V gives CDR1 SGHNT, CDR2 YYREEE (reference sequence). This CDR3 is 15 amino acids long. CDR3 protein: CASSSGGYSTDTQYF. The CDR3 region has the DNA TGTGCCAGCAGCTCGGGGGGGTATAGCACAGATACGCAGTATTTT.

V gene TRBV4-1 combines with J gene TRBJ1-4, with 7 positions matching TRBD1. The CDR3 totals 14 residues. In germline, CDR1 is MGHRA, CDR2 YSYEKL. V was clipped by 4 bases and J by 6 bases; unmatched bases: 5. CDR3 coding DNA: TGCGCCAGCAGCCGATCGGGACAGTATGAAAAACTGTTTTTT. The encoded protein is CASSRSGQYEKLFF.

The chain combines TRBV18 with TRBJ1-2; no clear D gene. Trimming shortened V by 3 bases and J by 5 bases, and 19 bases separated the two germline ends. The germline V gene encodes CDR1 KGHSH and CDR2 LQKENI. The CDR3 spans 16 residues. The CDR3 is CASSPTDRPEWYGYTF. In DNA form, the CDR3 reads TGTGCCAGCTCACCGACGGACCGTCCCGAGTGGTATGGCTACACCTTC.

This clone was seen only once. The chain links TRBV19 to TRBJ1-2; the D gene is possibly TRBD1 (5 bases). Per the germline V gene, CDR1 is LNHDA and CDR2 is SQIVND (reference sequence). Trimming took 3 bases from V and 4 from J, leaving 18 bases between them. The CDR3 length is 16 residues. CDR3 residues: CASSIGGIHRGYGYTF. CDR3 in DNA: TGTGCCAGTAGTATCGGGGGTATTCACCGGGGCTATGGCTACACCTTC. Full variable domain (outside the CDR3, taken from reference TRBV19 and TRBJ1-2): DGGITQSPKYLFRKEGQNVTLSCEQNLNHDAMYWYRQDPGQGLRLIYYSQIVNDFQKGDIAEGYSVSREKKESFPLTVTSAQKNPTAFYLCASSIGGIHRGYGYTFGSGTRLTVV.

The CDR3 DNA sequence: TGTGCCAGCAGTTCCGTCTTCTCTGGAAACACCATATATTTT. The encoded protein is CASSSVFSGNTIYF. The chain recombines TRBV27 with TRBJ1-3; D not resolved. The germline V gene encodes CDR1 MNHEY and CDR2 SMNVEV (reference sequence). The CDR3 runs 14 residues. With 4 bases removed from V and 0 bases from J, the gap between germline ends came to 7 bases.

V and J are TRBV7-9 and TRBJ1-2; D gene unclear. Germline loops: CDR1 SEHNR, CDR2 FQNEAQ (reference sequence). This CDR3 is built from 12 residues. The CDR3 is CARNGANYGYTF. The CDR3 DNA reads TGTGCGCGAAACGGGGCTAACTATGGCTACACCTTC.

The J gene is TRBJ2-7, the V gene TRBV5-1, with D hard to call. Germline V gene data show CDR1 as SGHRS and CDR2 as YFSETQ. There are 13 residues in the CDR3. The V gene lost 0 bases and the J gene lost 3 bases, with 7 bases spanning the gap. CDR3 coding DNA: TGCGCCAGCAGCTTGGCCTTGGGCTACGAGCAGTACTTC. The encoded protein is CASSLALGYEQYF.

This chain joins TRBV29-1 and TRBJ1-1; D is possibly TRBD1 (5 bases). Germline assignment: CDR1 SQVTM and CDR2 ANQGSEA. Trimming cost V 8 bases and J 5 bases, with 18 bases left between them. The CDR3 is 13 residues long. The CDR3 region is CSSRGRDKTEAFF. The CDR3 DNA reads as TGCAGCTCAAGGGGCCGGGATAAAACTGAAGCTTTCTTT.